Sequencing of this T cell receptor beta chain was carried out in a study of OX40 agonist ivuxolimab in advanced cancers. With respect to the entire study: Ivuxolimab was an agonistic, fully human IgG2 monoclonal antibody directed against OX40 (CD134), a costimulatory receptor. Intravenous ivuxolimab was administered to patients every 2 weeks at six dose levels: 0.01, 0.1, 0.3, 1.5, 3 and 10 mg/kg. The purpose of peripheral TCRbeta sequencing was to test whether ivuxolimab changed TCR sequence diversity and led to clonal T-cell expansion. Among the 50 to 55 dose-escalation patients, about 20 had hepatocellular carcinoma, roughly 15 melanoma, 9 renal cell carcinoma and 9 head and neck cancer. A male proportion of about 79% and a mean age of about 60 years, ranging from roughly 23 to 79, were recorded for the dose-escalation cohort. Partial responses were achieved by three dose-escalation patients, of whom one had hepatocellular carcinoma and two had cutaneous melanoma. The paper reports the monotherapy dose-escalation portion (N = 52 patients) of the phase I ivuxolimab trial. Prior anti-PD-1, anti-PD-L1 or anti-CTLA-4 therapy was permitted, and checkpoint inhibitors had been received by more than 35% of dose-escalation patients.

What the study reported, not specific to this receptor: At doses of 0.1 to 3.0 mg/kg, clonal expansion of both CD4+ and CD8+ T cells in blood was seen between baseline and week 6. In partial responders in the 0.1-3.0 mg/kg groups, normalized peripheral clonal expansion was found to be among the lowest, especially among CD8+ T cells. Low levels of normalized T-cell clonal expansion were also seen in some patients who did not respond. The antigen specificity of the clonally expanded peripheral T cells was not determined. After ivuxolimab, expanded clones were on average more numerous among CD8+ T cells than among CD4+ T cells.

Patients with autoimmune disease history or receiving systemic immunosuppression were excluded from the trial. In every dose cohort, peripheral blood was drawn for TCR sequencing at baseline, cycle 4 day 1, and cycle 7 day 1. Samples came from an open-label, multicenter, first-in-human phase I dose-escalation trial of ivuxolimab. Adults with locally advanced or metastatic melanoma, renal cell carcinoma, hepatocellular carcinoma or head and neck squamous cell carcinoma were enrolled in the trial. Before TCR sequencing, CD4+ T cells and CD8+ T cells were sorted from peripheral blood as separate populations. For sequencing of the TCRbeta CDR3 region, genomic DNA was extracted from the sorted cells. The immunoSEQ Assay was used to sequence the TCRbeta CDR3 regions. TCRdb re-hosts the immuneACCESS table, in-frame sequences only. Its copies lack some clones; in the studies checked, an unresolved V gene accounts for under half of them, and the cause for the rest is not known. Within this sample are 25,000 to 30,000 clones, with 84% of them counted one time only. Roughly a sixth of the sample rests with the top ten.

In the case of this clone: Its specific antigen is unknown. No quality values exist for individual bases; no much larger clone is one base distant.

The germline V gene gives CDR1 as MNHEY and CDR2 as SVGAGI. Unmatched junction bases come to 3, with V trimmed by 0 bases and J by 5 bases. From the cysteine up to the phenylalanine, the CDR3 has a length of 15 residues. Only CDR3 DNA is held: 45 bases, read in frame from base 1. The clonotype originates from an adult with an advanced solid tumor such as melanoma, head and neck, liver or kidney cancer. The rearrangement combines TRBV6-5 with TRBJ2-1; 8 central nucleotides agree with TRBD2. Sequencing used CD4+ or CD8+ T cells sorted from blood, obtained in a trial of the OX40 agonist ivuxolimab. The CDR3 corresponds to CASSYSGLANNEQFF. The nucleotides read TGTGCCAGCAGTTACTCTGGACTAGCTAACAATGAGCAGTTCTTC.